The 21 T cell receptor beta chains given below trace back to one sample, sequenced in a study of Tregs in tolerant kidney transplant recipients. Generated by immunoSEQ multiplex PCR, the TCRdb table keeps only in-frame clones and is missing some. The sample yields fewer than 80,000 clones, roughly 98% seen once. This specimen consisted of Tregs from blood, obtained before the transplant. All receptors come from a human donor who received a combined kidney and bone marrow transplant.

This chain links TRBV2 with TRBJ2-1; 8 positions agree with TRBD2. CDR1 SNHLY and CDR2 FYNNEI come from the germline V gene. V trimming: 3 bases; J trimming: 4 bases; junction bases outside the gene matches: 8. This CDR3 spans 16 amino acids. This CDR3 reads CASSDPGGPKYNEQFF. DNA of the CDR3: TGTGCCAGCAGTGACCCGGGAGGGCCCAAATACAATGAGCAGTTCTTC. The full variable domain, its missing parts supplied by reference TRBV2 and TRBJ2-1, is EPEVTQTPSHQVTQMGQEVILRCVPISNHLYFYWYRQILGQKVEFLVSFYNNEISEKSEIFDDQFSVERPDGSNFTLKIRSTKLEDSAMYFCASSDPGGPKYNEQFFGPGTRLTVL.

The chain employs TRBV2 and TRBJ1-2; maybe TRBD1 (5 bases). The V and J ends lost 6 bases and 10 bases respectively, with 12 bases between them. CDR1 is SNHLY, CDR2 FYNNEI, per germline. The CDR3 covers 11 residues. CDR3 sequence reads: CASRNTGTYTF. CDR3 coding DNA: TGTGCCAGCAGAAATACAGGTACCTACACCTTC.

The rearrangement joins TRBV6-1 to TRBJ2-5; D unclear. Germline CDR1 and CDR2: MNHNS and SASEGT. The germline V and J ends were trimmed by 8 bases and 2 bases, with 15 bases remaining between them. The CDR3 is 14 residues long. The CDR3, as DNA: TGTGCCAGCCGACTGAGAATATATCAAGAGACCCAGTACTTC. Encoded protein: CASRLRIYQETQYF.

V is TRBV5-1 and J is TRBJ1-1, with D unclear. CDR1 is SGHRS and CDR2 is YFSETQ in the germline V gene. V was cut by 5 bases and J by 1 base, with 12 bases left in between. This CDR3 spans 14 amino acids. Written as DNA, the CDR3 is TGCGCCAGCAGATTAACCAGGTGGAACACTGAAGCTTTCTTT. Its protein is CASRLTRWNTEAFF. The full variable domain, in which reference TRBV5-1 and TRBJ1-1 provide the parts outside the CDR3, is KAGVTQTPRYLIKTRGQQVTLSCSPISGHRSVSWYQQTPGQGLQFLFEYFSETQRNKGNFPGRFSGRQFSNSRSEMNVSTLELGDSALYLCASRLTRWNTEAFFGQGTRLTVV.

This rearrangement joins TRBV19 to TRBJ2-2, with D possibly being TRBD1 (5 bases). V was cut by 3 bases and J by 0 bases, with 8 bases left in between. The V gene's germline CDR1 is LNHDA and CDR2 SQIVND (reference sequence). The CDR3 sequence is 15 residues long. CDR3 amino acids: CASSIRTTNTGELFF. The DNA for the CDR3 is TGTGCCAGTAGTATTAGGACAACGAACACCGGGGAGCTGTTTTTT.

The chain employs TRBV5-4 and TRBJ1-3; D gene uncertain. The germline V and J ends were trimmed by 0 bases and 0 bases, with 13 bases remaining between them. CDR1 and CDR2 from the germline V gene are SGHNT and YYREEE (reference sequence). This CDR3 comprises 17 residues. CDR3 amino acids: CASSLEPHPSSGNTIYF. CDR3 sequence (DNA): TGTGCCAGCAGCTTGGAACCGCATCCGAGCTCTGGAAACACCATATATTTT.

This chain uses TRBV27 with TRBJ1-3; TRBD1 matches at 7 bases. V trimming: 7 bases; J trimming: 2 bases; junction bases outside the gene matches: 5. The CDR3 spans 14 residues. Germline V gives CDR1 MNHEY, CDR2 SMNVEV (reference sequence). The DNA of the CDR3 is TGTGCCAGCAAGCGACAGGGTACTGGAAACACCATATATTTT. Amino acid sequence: CASKRQGTGNTIYF.

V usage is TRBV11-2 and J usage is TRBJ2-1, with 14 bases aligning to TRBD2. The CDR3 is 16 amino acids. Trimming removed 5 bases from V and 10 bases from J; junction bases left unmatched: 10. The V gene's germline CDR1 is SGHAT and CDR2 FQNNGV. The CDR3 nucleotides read TGTGCCAGCAGCCACGGACTAGCGGGAGGAGGGCGGGAGCAGTTCTTC. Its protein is CASSHGLAGGGREQFF.

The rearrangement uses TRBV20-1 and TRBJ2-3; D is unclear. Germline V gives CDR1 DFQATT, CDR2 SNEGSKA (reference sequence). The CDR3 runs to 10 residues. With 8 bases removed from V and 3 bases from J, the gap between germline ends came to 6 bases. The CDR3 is CSPRTDTQYF. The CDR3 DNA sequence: TGCAGTCCGAGGACAGATACGCAGTATTTT.

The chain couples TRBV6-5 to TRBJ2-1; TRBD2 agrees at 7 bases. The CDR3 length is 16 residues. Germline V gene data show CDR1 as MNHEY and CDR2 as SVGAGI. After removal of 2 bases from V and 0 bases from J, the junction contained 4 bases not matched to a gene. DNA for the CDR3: TGTGCCAGCAGTTACGGAGCGGGGAGCTCCTACAATGAGCAGTTCTTC. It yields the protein CASSYGAGSSYNEQFF.

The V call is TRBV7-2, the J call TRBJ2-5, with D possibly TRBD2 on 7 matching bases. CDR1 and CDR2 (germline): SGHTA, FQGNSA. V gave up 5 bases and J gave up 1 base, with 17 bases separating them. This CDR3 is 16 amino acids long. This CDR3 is CASSPLGGVLQETQYF. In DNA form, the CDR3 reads TGTGCCAGCAGCCCTTTAGGGGGGGTGCTCCAAGAGACCCAGTACTTC.

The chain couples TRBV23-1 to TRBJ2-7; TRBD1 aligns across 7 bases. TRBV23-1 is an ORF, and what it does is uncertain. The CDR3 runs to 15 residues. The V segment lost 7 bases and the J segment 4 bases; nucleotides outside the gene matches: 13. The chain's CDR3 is CASTPSTGTEYEQYF. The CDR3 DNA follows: TGCGCCAGCACCCCCTCCACCGGGACAGAATACGAGCAGTACTTC.

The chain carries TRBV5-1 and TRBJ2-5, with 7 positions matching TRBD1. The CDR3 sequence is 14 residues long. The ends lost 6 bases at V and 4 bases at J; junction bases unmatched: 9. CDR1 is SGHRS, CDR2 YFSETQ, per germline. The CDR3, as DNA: TGCGCCAGCATCAAGGACAGGTTTGCAGAGACCCAGTACTTC. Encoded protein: CASIKDRFAETQYF.

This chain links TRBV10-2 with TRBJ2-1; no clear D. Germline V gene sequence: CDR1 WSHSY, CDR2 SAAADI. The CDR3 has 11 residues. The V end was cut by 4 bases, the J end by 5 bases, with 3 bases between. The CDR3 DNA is TGCGCCAGCAGTGTTAACAATGAGCAGTTCTTC. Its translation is CASSVNNEQFF.

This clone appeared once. CDR3 nucleotide sequence: TGTGCCAGCAGCAACGGGCGGGGAGGAGAGACCCAGTACTTC. Protein sequence: CASSNGRGGETQYF. This rearrangement joins TRBV11-2 to TRBJ2-5, with D possibly TRBD2 on 6 matching bases. The CDR3 has 14 amino acids. V was cut by 5 bases and J by 4 bases, with 14 bases left in between. Germline values: CDR1 SGHAT, CDR2 FQNNGV.

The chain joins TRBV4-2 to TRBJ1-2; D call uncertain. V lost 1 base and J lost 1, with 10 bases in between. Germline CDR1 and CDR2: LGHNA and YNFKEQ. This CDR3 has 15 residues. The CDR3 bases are TGTGCCAGCAGCCAAGGAGGCAGCTTTAACTATGGCTACACCTTC. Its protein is CASSQGGSFNYGYTF.

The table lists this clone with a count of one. The CDR3 nucleotides read TGCAGCGTTGCCCCCGGGACACCCTACAATGAGCAGTTCTTC. This translates into CSVAPGTPYNEQFF. The chain couples TRBV29-1 to TRBJ2-1, with D maybe TRBD1 (6 bases). V lost 4 bases and J lost 2, with 12 bases in between. Germline lookup yields CDR1 SQVTM and CDR2 ANQGSEA. The CDR3 is 14 amino acids.

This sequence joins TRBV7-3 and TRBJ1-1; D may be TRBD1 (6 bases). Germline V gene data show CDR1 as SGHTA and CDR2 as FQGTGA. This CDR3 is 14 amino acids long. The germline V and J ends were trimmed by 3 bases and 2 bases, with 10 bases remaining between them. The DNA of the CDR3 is TGTGCCAGCAGCTTGGACAGCATTAACACTGAAGCTTTCTTT. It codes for CASSLDSINTEAFF.

CDR3 loop: CASSAPSPSGEAFF. The DNA of the CDR3 is TGTGCCAGCAGCGCCCCAAGTCCCTCCGGTGAAGCTTTCTTT. The rearrangement links TRBV5-8 to TRBJ1-1; D not resolved. The CDR3 length is 14 residues. From germline, CDR1 is SGHTS and CDR2 YDEGEE. V gave up 4 bases and J gave up 7 bases, with 17 bases separating them.

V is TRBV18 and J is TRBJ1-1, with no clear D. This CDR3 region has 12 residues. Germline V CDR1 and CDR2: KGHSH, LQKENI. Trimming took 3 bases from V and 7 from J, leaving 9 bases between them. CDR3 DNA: TGTGCCAGCTCACCTACGGGAGATGAAGCTTTCTTT. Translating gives CASSPTGDEAFF.

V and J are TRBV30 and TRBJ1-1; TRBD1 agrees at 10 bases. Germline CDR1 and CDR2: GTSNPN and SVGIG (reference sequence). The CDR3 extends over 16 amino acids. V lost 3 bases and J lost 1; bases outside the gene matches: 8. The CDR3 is CAWRGGQGKGNTEAFF. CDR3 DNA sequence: TGTGCCTGGAGGGGGGGACAGGGGAAAGGGAACACTGAAGCTTTCTTT. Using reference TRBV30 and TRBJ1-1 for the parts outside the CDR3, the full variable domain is SQTIHQWPATLVQPVGSPLSLECTVEGTSNPNLYWYRQAAGRGLQLLFYSVGIGQISSEVPQNLSASRPQDRQFILSSKKLLLSDSGFYLCAWRGGQGKGNTEAFFGQGTRLTVV.